These 29 T cell receptor beta chains were all obtained from the same sample, sequenced in a study of T cell responses to AZD1222 COVID-19 vaccine. The assay was immunoSEQ multiplex PCR, and TCRdb's table has in-frame clones only and misses some. The top ten hold 1% to 1.5% of the sample, which has around 150,000 clones, about 90% seen once. The material was peripheral blood, obtained 28 days after the second AZD1222 dose. The receptor set was obtained from an adult who received the AZD1222 COVID-19 vaccine.

This clone was seen a few times. J is TRBJ2-7 and V is TRBV28, with D possibly matching TRBD1 (5 bases). The ends were cut back, 2 bases at V and 2 bases at J, with 13 bases in the middle. Per the germline V gene, CDR1 is MDHEN and CDR2 is SYDVKM. The CDR3 spans 15 residues. The CDR3 bases are TGTGCCAGCAGTTTACCCTCCACAGGCCCCTACGAGCAGTACTTC. Its protein is CASSLPSTGPYEQYF.

The chain recombines TRBV28 with TRBJ1-4; D is ambiguous. Germline values: CDR1 MDHEN, CDR2 SYDVKM. This CDR3 is 14 amino acids long. The V end was cut by 6 bases, the J end by 4 bases, with 12 bases between. DNA of the CDR3: TGTGCCAGCAGATGGAGGGATTATAATGAAAAACTGTTTTTT. Amino acid sequence: CASRWRDYNEKLFF.

This clone occurred once. CDR3 protein: CASSQEFRTLGAGELFF. CDR3 bases: TGTGCCAGCAGCCAAGAATTTCGGACTTTAGGGGCCGGGGAGCTGTTTTTT. The chain couples TRBV3-1 (or the pseudogene TRBV3-2) to TRBJ2-2; D tentatively fits TRBD1 or TRBD2 (5 bases each). Germline CDR1 reads LGHDT; CDR2 reads YNNKEL (reference sequence). V was cut by 0 bases and J by 6 bases, with 17 bases left in between. This CDR3 is built from 17 residues.

The CDR3 DNA reads as TGTGCCAGCAGTGACACCGGCGCCAATTCACCCCTCCACTTT. As protein: CASSDTGANSPLHF. V usage is TRBV6-4 and J usage is TRBJ1-6; D remains ambiguous. Per germline, CDR1 MRHNA and CDR2 SNTAGT. This CDR3 contains 14 residues. V lost 2 bases and J lost 7, with 9 bases in between.

The chain has TRBV4-1 and TRBJ1-1; possibly TRBD1 for D (5 bases). Germline CDR1 and CDR2: MGHRA and YSYEKL. The CDR3 covers 13 residues. Trimming took off 0 bases at V and 12 bases at J, with 14 bases between the two ends. The CDR3 spells CASSQDRARGSFF. In nucleotides, the CDR3 is TGCGCCAGCAGCCAAGACAGGGCCCGCGGGTCTTTCTTT.

This chain connects TRBV27 to TRBJ1-2; 9 nucleotides align to TRBD1. This CDR3 has 15 residues. Unmatched junction bases numbered 8, after V lost 5 bases and J lost 4 bases. Germline CDR1 MNHEY, CDR2 SMNVEV (reference sequence). CDR3 protein: CASSPRQGGPYGYTF. As DNA, the CDR3 is TGTGCCAGCAGTCCCCGACAGGGGGGACCCTATGGCTACACCTTC.

CDR3 in DNA: TGTGCCAGCAGTTTAGTAGGGGACTTACCAATCAATGAGCAGTTCTTC. Its protein product is CASSLVGDLPINEQFF. The chain employs TRBV28 and TRBJ2-1; D might be TRBD2 (6 bases). The CDR3 is made up of 16 amino acids. The V gene's germline CDR1 is MDHEN and CDR2 SYDVKM. Trimming stripped 2 bases from V and 6 bases from J, with 17 bases between.

The chain joins TRBV5-1 to TRBJ2-7, with 7 bases lining up with TRBD1. The germline CDR1 and CDR2 sequences are SGHRS and YFSETQ. The CDR3 sequence is 14 residues long. Trimming took 3 bases from V and 0 from J; bases not matched to a gene: 3. CDR3 coding DNA: TGCGCCAGCAGCTCCCGGGACAGCTCCTACGAGCAGTACTTC. This encodes CASSSRDSSYEQYF.

The chain has TRBV25-1 and TRBJ1-1; no reliable D call. Germline CDR1 and CDR2: MGHDK and SYGVNS. The CDR3 spans 15 residues. With 2 bases removed from V and 1 base from J, the gap between germline ends came to 11 bases. CDR3 sequence (DNA): TGTGCCAGCAGTGAAGGGCTCCTCTCGAACACTGAAGCTTTCTTT. Protein sequence: CASSEGLLSNTEAFF. Supplemented by reference TRBV25-1 and TRBJ1-1, the full variable domain reads EADIYQTPRYLVIGTGKKITLECSQTMGHDKMYWYQQDPGMELHLIHYSYGVNSTEKGDLSSESTVSRIRTEHFPLTLESARPSHTSQYLCASSEGLLSNTEAFFGQGTRLTVV.

The chain links TRBV2 to TRBJ1-1, with 8 bases identical to TRBD1. The CDR3 runs to 15 residues. V trimming: 5 bases; J trimming: 0 bases; junction bases outside the gene matches: 5. CDR1 and CDR2 from the germline V gene are SNHLY and FYNNEI. CDR3 nucleotides: TGTGCCAGCAGTCGGGACAGGACCTTGAACACTGAAGCTTTCTTT. Translated: CASSRDRTLNTEAFF.

The chain couples TRBV6-2 or TRBV6-3 to TRBJ2-7, with 8 bases lining up with TRBD2. With V trimmed by 2 bases and J by 0 bases, 6 bases remained unmatched. The CDR3 extends over 16 amino acids. CDR1 and CDR2 (germline): MNHEY, SVGEGT. The CDR3 protein is CASSYPPSGSSYEQYF. CDR3 coding DNA: TGTGCCAGCAGTTACCCCCCGAGCGGGAGCTCCTACGAGCAGTACTTC.

The chain employs TRBV25-1 and TRBJ1-2; 7 bases are shared with TRBD1. The CDR3 has 14 residues. Trimming cost V 4 bases and J 6 bases; bases outside gene matches: 8. Looked up from germline, CDR1 is MGHDK and CDR2 is SYGVNS. The CDR3: CASSGGTVGNGYTF. DNA for the CDR3: TGTGCCAGCAGTGGTGGGACAGTAGGTAATGGCTACACCTTC.

This chain connects TRBV5-4 to TRBJ2-3, with 7 bases fitting TRBD2. After removal of 7 bases from V and 2 bases from J, the junction contained 10 bases not matched to a gene. Germline V gene lookup returns CDR1 SGHNT and CDR2 YYREEE (reference sequence). This CDR3 comprises 15 residues. CDR3 DNA sequence: TGTGCCAGCGCGGGGGACTCCCCTTACACAGATACGCAGTATTTT. Protein sequence: CASAGDSPYTDTQYF.

The chain carries TRBV30 and TRBJ1-3; 7 nucleotides line up with TRBD1. The CDR3 is 17 residues long. V lost 4 bases, J lost 0 bases, and 12 bases stayed unmatched. Germline V gene data show CDR1 as GTSNPN and CDR2 as SVGIG (reference sequence). This chain's CDR3 is CAWNVPGQLVSGNTIYF. Here the CDR3 DNA reads TGTGCCTGGAATGTCCCGGGACAGCTTGTCTCTGGAAACACCATATATTTT.

The chain combines TRBV28 with TRBJ2-1; 15 bases align to TRBD2. The junction had 10 bases not matched to a gene; V was cut back by 7 bases and J by 0 bases. The CDR3 is 19 residues long. Per the germline V gene, CDR1 is MDHEN and CDR2 is SYDVKM. The CDR3 DNA reads TGTGCCAGCACCCCGGGACTAGCGGGAGGTCCAAGCTCCTACAATGAGCAGTTCTTC. Translating gives CASTPGLAGGPSSYNEQFF.

The chain carries TRBV7-8 and TRBJ1-1; 7 bases are a match to TRBD1. Germline V lookup: CDR1 SGHVS, CDR2 FQNEAQ. V was pared by 5 bases and J by 0 bases, with 6 bases of the junction left unmatched. The CDR3 totals 15 residues. CDR3 residues: CASSLGTVMNTEAFF. The CDR3 DNA follows: TGTGCCAGCAGCCTCGGGACAGTCATGAACACTGAAGCTTTCTTT.

The chain carries TRBV19 and TRBJ2-7; D possibly corresponds to TRBD1 (5 bases). This CDR3 region has 14 residues. Germline V gene data show CDR1 as LNHDA and CDR2 as SQIVND (reference sequence). Trimming left V 2 bases short and J 5 bases short, with 13 bases between. As DNA, the CDR3 is TGTGCCAGTAGTATATCCAGGGCAGGGCACGAGCAGTACTTC. Its protein is CASSISRAGHEQYF.

The V and J genes are TRBV7-9 and TRBJ2-7, with 11 positions matching TRBD2. Germline V CDR1 and CDR2: SEHNR, FQNEAQ (reference sequence). Unmatched junction bases numbered 6, after V lost 5 bases and J lost 6 bases. The CDR3 is made up of 14 amino acids. CDR3 nucleotides: TGTGCCAGCAGCCCCCTAGCGGGAGGAATCGAGCAGTACTTC. Translation gives CASSPLAGGIEQYF.

The V gene is TRBV29-1, the J gene TRBJ1-2; D is unclear. V lost 4 bases to trimming and J lost 7 bases, with 13 bases between them. CDR3 length equals 12 residues. Germline V gives CDR1 SQVTM, CDR2 ANQGSEA. Here the CDR3 reads CSVAVGLGGYTF. The CDR3 region has the DNA TGCAGCGTTGCTGTAGGGCTTGGTGGCTACACCTTC.

This chain links TRBV29-1 with TRBJ1-1; tentatively, D is TRBD1 (6 bases). Per germline, CDR1 SQVTM and CDR2 ANQGSEA. V was pared by 7 bases and J by 11 bases, with 17 bases between. The CDR3 runs 11 residues. The CDR3 sequence: CSGTQGPPAFF. For the CDR3, the DNA is TGCAGCGGTACCCAGGGGCCCCCGGCTTTCTTT.

This chain joins TRBV9 and TRBJ2-1, with 8 positions matching TRBD1. Per the germline V gene, CDR1 is SGDLS and CDR2 is YYNGEE. The ends lost 4 bases at V and 7 bases at J; junction bases unmatched: 10. CDR3 length: 15 residues. The CDR3 DNA is TGTGCCAGCAGCTCCCAGGGGGCCCCAGTGAATGAGCAGTTCTTC. It codes for CASSSQGAPVNEQFF.

V and J are TRBV18 and TRBJ2-2; TRBD1 agrees at 7 bases. This CDR3 region has 14 residues. Losses at the gene ends were 5 bases for V and 6 bases for J; bases not matched to a gene: 6. Per the germline V gene, CDR1 is KGHSH and CDR2 is LQKENI. The CDR3 protein is CASSSDRVSGELFF. The CDR3 coding sequence is TGTGCCAGCTCATCCGACAGGGTTTCCGGGGAGCTGTTTTTT.

The chain has TRBV7-3 and TRBJ2-1, with D possibly being TRBD2 (7 bases). The CDR3 totals 14 residues. Between the trimmed V and J ends, which lost 5 bases and 7 bases, there was a span of 15 bases. In germline, CDR1 is SGHTA, CDR2 FQGTGA. CDR3 amino acids: CASSPTGGGNEQFF. DNA for the CDR3: TGTGCCAGCAGCCCGACGGGGGGCGGTAATGAGCAGTTCTTC.

The chain couples TRBV3-1 (or the pseudogene TRBV3-2) to TRBJ1-1; TRBD1 matches at 10 bases. This CDR3 spans 15 amino acids. CDR1 is LGHDT, CDR2 YNNKEL, per germline (reference sequence). J was trimmed by 5 bases and V by 6 bases; bases with no gene match: 9. The CDR3 reads CASSPTGGQGTEAFF. In nucleotides, the CDR3 is TGTGCCAGCAGTCCGACAGGGGGCCAAGGGACTGAAGCTTTCTTT.

The rearrangement links TRBV24-1 to TRBJ2-1, with unresolved D. This CDR3 is 15 amino acids long. The germline V and J ends were trimmed by 5 bases and 1 base, with 11 bases remaining between them. Germline V gives CDR1 KGHDR, CDR2 SFDVKD. The CDR3 DNA reads as TGTGCCACCAGTGGCCATGGGCAATCCTACAATGAGCAGTTCTTC. Its translation is CATSGHGQSYNEQFF.

This clone was counted once. This chain uses TRBV10-3 with TRBJ2-4; D call uncertain. Trimming left V 2 bases short and J 1 base short, with 6 bases between. The CDR3 runs 14 residues. Germline CDR1 ENHRY, CDR2 SYGVKD. This CDR3 is CAISEQGAKNIQYF. The CDR3, as DNA: TGTGCCATCAGTGAGCAAGGGGCCAAAAACATTCAGTACTTC.

The V and J genes are TRBV6-5 and TRBJ1-2, with a tentative D call TRBD1 (5 bases). Germline V gene sequence: CDR1 MNHEY, CDR2 SVGAGI. V was cut by 7 bases and J by 4 bases, with 10 bases left in between. The CDR3 loop spans 12 amino acids. This CDR3 reads CASMGTAYGYTF. CDR3 coding DNA: TGTGCCAGCATGGGGACGGCCTATGGCTACACCTTC.

The chain carries TRBV28 and TRBJ1-6; no firm D call. CDR1 and CDR2 (germline): MDHEN, SYDVKM. The CDR3 covers 15 residues. The V gene lost 5 bases and the J gene lost 8 bases, with 16 bases spanning the gap. The CDR3 spells CASSLPRVAHSPLHF. The CDR3 DNA is TGTGCCAGCAGTCTCCCGCGGGTGGCGCATTCACCCCTCCACTTT.

The chain uses TRBV3-1 (or the pseudogene TRBV3-2) and TRBJ1-2, with a tentative D call TRBD1 (6 bases). CDR1 and CDR2 from the germline V gene are LGHDT and YNNKEL (reference sequence). The length of the CDR3 is 18 residues. Trimming stripped 0 bases from V and 5 bases from J, with 22 bases between. The chain's CDR3 is CASSQEVQGPRGIYGYTF. The CDR3 region has the DNA TGTGCCAGCAGCCAAGAGGTACAGGGCCCGAGGGGCATTTATGGCTACACCTTC.